The clone carrying this T cell receptor beta chain was picked up a small number of times. The antigen remains undetermined. Germline lookup yields CDR1 LGHNA and CDR2 YSLEER. V trimming: 0 bases; J trimming: 8 bases; junction bases outside the gene matches: 5. The CDR3 extends over 16 amino acids. This record belongs to a study of tumor-infiltrating lymphocytes in localized non-small cell lung cancer. Study as a whole: Patients included smokers and never-smokers with various histologies, some sampled after neoadjuvant chemotherapy.

Generated by immunoSEQ multiplex PCR, the TCRdb table keeps only in-frame clones and is missing some. Here the sample spans about 15,000 clones, approximately 71% being singletons. Findings and caveats of the study: TCRbeta sequencing showed higher T cell infiltration in tumors than uninvolved lung. Available tissue quantity limited TCR sequencing to a patient subset.

Sequencing was carried out using uninvolved lung tissue not adjacent to the tumor. The TCR originated in a human donor with non-small cell lung cancer. This rearrangement joins TRBV4-3 to TRBJ2-1; 12 nucleotides agree with TRBD2. This CDR3 reads CASSQELAGGSDEQFF. The CDR3 DNA reads as TGCGCCAGCAGCCAAGAACTAGCGGGAGGTAGCGATGAGCAGTTCTTC.